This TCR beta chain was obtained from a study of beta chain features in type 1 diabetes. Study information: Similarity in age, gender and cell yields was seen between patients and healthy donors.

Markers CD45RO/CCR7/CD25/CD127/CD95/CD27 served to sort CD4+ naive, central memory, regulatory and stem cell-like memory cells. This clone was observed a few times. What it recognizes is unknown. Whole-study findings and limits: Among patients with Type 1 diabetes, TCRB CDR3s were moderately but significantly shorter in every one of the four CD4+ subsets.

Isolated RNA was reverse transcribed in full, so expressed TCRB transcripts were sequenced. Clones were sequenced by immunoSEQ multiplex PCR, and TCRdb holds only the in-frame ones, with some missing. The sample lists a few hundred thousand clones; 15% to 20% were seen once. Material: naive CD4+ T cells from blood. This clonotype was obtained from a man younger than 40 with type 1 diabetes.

For the CDR3, the DNA is TGCAGCGTCTGGGGGACTAGCGGGACGGATGAGCAGTTCTTC. Its protein is CSVWGTSGTDEQFF. The chain has TRBV29-1 and TRBJ2-1, with TRBD2 matching 13 bases. The CDR3 loop spans 14 amino acids. The ends lost 6 bases at V and 8 bases at J; junction bases unmatched: 7. CDR1 SQVTM and CDR2 ANQGSEA come from the germline V gene.